This T cell receptor (beta chain) was documented in a study of T cell responses to AZD1222 COVID-19 vaccine. Study at large: Some second doses came at about 4 weeks and others at about 12 weeks; these were pooled.

This CDR3 has 14 residues. Losses at the gene ends were 6 bases for V and 4 bases for J; bases not matched to a gene: 7. Germline V CDR1 and CDR2: MNHEY, SVGEGT. This clone was seen a single time. Its antigen is unknown. Study observations and caveats: With dominance at 160-218 and 743-854, vaccine-associated CD4 TCRs spanned spike. Nearly half of unique spike-specific TCRs reportedly avoided B.1.351 and B.1.1.7 mutated regions. Donors skewed white British and female; clonal diversity was possibly underestimated.

Method: immunoSEQ multiplex PCR; TCRdb's copy keeps in-frame clones and lacks some. The sample lists around 180,000 clones, 94% occurring once. The material was peripheral blood, obtained on day 0 of AZD1222 vaccination. The rearrangement uses TRBV6-2 or TRBV6-3 and TRBJ2-7; 9 nucleotides align to TRBD1. This clonotype was sampled from an adult in good health. The CDR3 loop reads CASRPNRGRYEQYF. In DNA, the CDR3 is TGTGCCAGCAGACCTAACAGGGGGCGGTACGAGCAGTACTTC.